This T cell receptor (beta chain) originates from a study of a mutant IDH1 vaccine in newly diagnosed glioma. Across the study: The V12 visit happened in week 35, and the V13 visit happened in week 47.

The CDR3 consists of 14 residues. Germline V gene sequence: CDR1 SGHAT, CDR2 FQNNGV. The germline V and J ends were trimmed by 5 bases and 4 bases, with 14 bases remaining between them. Worth noting for this clone: Its cognate antigen is unknown.

Repertoires were generated with immunoSEQ multiplex PCR, while TCRdb's copy carries only in-frame clones and drops some. The sample lists 53,000 or so clones; 65% to 80% were seen once. The time point: week 35, safety follow-up. Alongside topical imiquimod, each dose of vaccine comprised 300 ug of mutant IDH1 20-mer peptide. The sequencing here drew on PBMCs, taken from a glioma patient whose treatment included an IDH1 peptide vaccine. This sequence was found in a man between 40 and 49 years old with glioma. This sequence joins TRBV11-2 and TRBJ1-2, with D tentatively TRBD1 (5 bases). This CDR3 is CASSPGLQSYGYTF. CDR3 in DNA: TGTGCCAGCAGCCCGGGGCTACAGTCCTATGGCTACACCTTC.